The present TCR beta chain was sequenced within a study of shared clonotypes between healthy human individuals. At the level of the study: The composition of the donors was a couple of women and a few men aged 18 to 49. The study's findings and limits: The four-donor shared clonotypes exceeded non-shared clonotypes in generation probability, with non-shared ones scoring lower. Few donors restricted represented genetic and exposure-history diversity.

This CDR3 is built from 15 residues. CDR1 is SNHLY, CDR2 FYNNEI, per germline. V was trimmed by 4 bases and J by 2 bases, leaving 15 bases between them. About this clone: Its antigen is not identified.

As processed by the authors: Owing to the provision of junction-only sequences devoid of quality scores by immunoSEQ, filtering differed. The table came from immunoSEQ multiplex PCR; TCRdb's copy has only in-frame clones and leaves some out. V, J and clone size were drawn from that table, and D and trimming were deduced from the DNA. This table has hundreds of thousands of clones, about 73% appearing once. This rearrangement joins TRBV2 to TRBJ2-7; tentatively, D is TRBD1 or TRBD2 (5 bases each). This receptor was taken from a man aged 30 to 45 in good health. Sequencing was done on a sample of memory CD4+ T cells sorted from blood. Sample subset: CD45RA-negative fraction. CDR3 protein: CASSGGRLNTYEQYF. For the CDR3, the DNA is TGTGCCAGCAGTGGGGGGAGATTGAATACCTACGAGCAGTACTTC.